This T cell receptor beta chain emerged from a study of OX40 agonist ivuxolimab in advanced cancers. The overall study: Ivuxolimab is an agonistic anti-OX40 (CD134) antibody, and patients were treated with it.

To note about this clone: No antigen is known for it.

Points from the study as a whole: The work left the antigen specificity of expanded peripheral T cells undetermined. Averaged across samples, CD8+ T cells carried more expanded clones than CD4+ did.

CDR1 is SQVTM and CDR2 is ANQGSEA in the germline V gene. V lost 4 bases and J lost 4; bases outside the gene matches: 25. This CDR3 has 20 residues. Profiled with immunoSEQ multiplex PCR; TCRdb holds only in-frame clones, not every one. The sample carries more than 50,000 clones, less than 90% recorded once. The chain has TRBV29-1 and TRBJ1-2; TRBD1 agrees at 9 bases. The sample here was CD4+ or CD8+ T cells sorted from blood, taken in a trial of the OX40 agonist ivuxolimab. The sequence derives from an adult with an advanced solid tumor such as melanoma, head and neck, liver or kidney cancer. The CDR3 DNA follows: TGCAGCGTTGCCTCCTTACAAGGGTGGGACAGGGAGGATTTTTTCTATGGCTACACCTTC. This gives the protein CSVASLQGWDREDFFYGYTF. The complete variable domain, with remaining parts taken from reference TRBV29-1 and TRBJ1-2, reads SAVISQKPSRDICQRGTSLTIQCQVDSQVTMMFWYRQQPGQSLTLIATANQGSEATYESGFVIDKFPISRPNLTFSTLTVSNMSPEDSSIYLCSVASLQGWDREDFFYGYTFGSGTRLTVV.